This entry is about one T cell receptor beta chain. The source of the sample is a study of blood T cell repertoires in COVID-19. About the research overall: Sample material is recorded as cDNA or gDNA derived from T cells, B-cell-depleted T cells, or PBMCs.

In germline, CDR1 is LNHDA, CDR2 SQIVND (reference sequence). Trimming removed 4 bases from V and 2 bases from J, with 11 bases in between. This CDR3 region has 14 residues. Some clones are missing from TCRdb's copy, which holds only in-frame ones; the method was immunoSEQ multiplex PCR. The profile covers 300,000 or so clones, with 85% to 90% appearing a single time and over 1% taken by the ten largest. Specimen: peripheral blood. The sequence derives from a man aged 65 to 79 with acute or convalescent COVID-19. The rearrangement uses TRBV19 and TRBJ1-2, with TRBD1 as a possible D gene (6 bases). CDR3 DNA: TGTGCCAGTAGTAAACAGGGAATCAACTATGGCTACACCTTC. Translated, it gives CASSKQGINYGYTF.